Each of the 10 T cell receptor beta chains below was sequenced from the same sample in a study of beta chain features in type 1 diabetes. Expressed TCRB transcripts were sequenced because the isolated RNA had all been reverse transcribed beforehand. Only in-frame clones appear in the TCRdb table, and some are missing; sequencing was by immunoSEQ multiplex PCR. The repertoire holds around 250,000 clones, around a quarter seen once, with about 3.9% in the top ten. Source material: central memory CD4+ T cells from blood. Receptor source: a man aged 25 to 45 in good health.

The chain is built from TRBV4-3 and TRBJ2-1, with D perhaps TRBD1 (5 bases). The CDR3 extends over 11 amino acids. V lost 8 bases to trimming and J lost 8 bases, with 10 bases between them. Germline V gives CDR1 LGHNA, CDR2 YSLEER. CDR3 sequence: CASSPGYEQFF. For the CDR3, the DNA is TGCGCCAGCTCCCCAGGGTATGAGCAGTTCTTC.

This clone occurred a few times. The genes are TRBV1 and TRBJ2-1; the table names TRBD2, a call not compared with the DNA. TRBV1 is termed a pseudogene. The CDR3 spans 10 residues. The CDR3 spells CTSSPLRGVF. CDR3 DNA sequence: TGCACCAGCAGCCCTCTGCGGGGGGTCTTC.

This CDR3 is CASSFFSGGRTDTQYF. DNA of the CDR3: TGTGCCAGCAGCTTCTTTAGCGGGGGACGCACAGATACGCAGTATTTT. This chain links TRBV11-2 with TRBJ2-3; TRBD2 matches at 9 bases. Germline lookup yields CDR1 SGHAT and CDR2 FQNNGV. The ends lost 3 bases at V and 1 base at J; junction bases unmatched: 5. The CDR3 consists of 16 residues.

The V gene is TRBV29-1, the J gene TRBJ1-1, with TRBD1 matching over 7 bases. V lost 7 bases and J lost 2; bases outside the gene matches: 10. The germline V gene has CDR1 SQVTM and CDR2 ANQGSEA. This CDR3 has 14 amino acids. CDR3 protein: CSARQGIGNTEAFF. The CDR3, as DNA: TGCAGCGCTCGACAGGGAATCGGTAACACTGAAGCTTTCTTT.

This clone showed up many times. The rearrangement uses TRBV19 and TRBJ1-1; D is uncertain. V lost 7 bases to trimming and J lost 4 bases, with 16 bases between them. This CDR3 is built from 14 residues. Germline V CDR1 and CDR2: LNHDA, SQIVND (reference sequence). The CDR3: CASTLDSGGTEAFF. The CDR3 DNA follows: TGTGCCAGTACCCTCGACTCGGGCGGCACTGAAGCTTTCTTT.

CDR3 nucleotides: TGTGCCAGCAGCTCCGACAGGGGACCGAATGAGCAGTTCTTC. Translated, it gives CASSSDRGPNEQFF. The J gene is TRBJ2-1, the V gene TRBV7-9; TRBD1 matches 8 bases. Trimming removed 4 bases from V and 7 bases from J; junction bases left unmatched: 6. The CDR3 extends over 14 amino acids. The germline CDR1 and CDR2 sequences are SEHNR and FQNEAQ (reference sequence).

This chain connects TRBV28 to TRBJ2-5; D not certain. Germline CDR1 MDHEN, CDR2 SYDVKM. The CDR3 has 13 amino acids. V dropped 6 bases and J dropped 5 bases, with 13 bases sitting between them. CDR3 region: CASSRSKGETQYF. In nucleotides, the CDR3 is TGTGCCAGCAGCCGTAGCAAAGGGGAGACCCAGTACTTC.

A few counts support this clone. The sample carries other DNA sequences with the same CDR3. This chain connects TRBV20-1 to TRBJ2-5; D call uncertain. Germline V gene lookup returns CDR1 DFQATT and CDR2 SNEGSKA (reference sequence). Trimming removed 2 bases at V and 5 bases at J, with 3 bases between. This CDR3 is built from 10 residues. The DNA for the CDR3 is TGCAGTGCTAGACAGGAGACCCAGTACTTC. Translation gives CSARQETQYF.

This chain links TRBV9 with TRBJ2-2; 8 bases are a match to TRBD2. Germline lookup yields CDR1 SGDLS and CDR2 YYNGEE. V gave up 0 bases and J gave up 0 bases; unmatched junction bases: 7. The CDR3 consists of 18 residues. This CDR3 is CASSVALAVYSNTGELFF. The CDR3 DNA sequence: TGTGCCAGCAGCGTAGCACTAGCGGTTTACTCGAACACCGGGGAGCTGTTTTTT.

V gene TRBV2 combines with J gene TRBJ2-5; TRBD2 is a possible D gene (6 bases). The ends were cut back, 6 bases at V and 1 base at J, with 9 bases in the middle. Germline CDR1 SNHLY, CDR2 FYNNEI. CDR3 length: 13 amino acids. CDR3 sequence: CASRPTSQETQYF. CDR3 in DNA: TGTGCCAGCAGGCCGACTAGCCAAGAGACCCAGTACTTC.